A selection of T cell receptor beta chains follows, all from one sample in a study of metastatic and nonmetastatic thyroid tumors. TCRdb reassembled clones from the PCR reads with MiXCR. The sample carries some 33,000 clones, 9.5% to 14% recorded once. The source material was blood. Receptors originate from a female donor with papillary thyroid cancer or a benign thyroid nodule (not recorded which). Some clones in this sample may be carry-over from other donors' samples. Both conserved end residues are part of each CDR3. The order of the fields is J gene, D gene, V gene, clone size, CDR3 protein, CDR3 DNA. D genes are given only for firm matches. Expanded clones are given a class, and other clones once, few, many or no size at all.

TRBJ2-7 TRBD1 TRBV2 many CASSPTGRPTYEQYF TGTGCCAGCAGCCCGACAGGGCGCCCAACCTACGAGCAGTACTTC
TRBJ2-7 . TRBV6-1 medium-sized CASTGAQYVEQYF TGTGCCAGCACCGGGGCCCAGTACGTGGAGCAGTACTTC
TRBJ2-5 . TRBV7-2 . CASSLVGSQYF TGTGCCAGCAGCTTAGTCGGATCTCAGTACTTC
TRBJ2-1 TRBD2 TRBV7-2 many CASSFSGPYNEQFF TGTGCCAGCAGCTTTAGCGGGCCTTACAATGAGCAGTTCTTC
TRBJ2-7 . TRBV6-1 medium-sized CASSDSGLSYEQYF TGTGCCAGCAGTGACTCGGGACTCTCCTACGAGCAGTACTTC
TRBJ2-7 . TRBV2 many CAGERESLTEQYF TGTGCCGGCGAACGGGAGAGCCTTACCGAGCAGTACTTC
TRBJ1-5 TRBD1 TRBV6-5 . CASSYLTGDQPQHF TGTGCCAGCAGTTACCTTACAGGGGATCAGCCCCAGCATTTT
TRBJ2-5 . TRBV6-5 . CATSPKETQYF TGTGCCACCAGCCCGAAGGAGACCCAGTACTTC
TRBJ2-1 TRBD1 TRBV2 many CASSEQGQGINEQFF TGTGCCAGCAGTGAACAAGGACAGGGCATCAATGAGCAGTTCTTC
TRBJ1-1 . TRBV28 many CASSLPMAEAFF TGTGCCAGCAGTCTACCCATGGCTGAAGCTTTCTTT
TRBJ1-2 . TRBV5-4 many CASSLAGQGLNYGYTF TGTGCCAGCAGCTTGGCCGGACAAGGCCTTAACTATGGCTACACCTTC
TRBJ1-1 . TRBV6-1 few CAAGVEGDTEAFF TGTGCCGCGGGGGTCGAAGGGGACACTGAAGCTTTCTTT
TRBJ1-1 TRBD1 TRBV6-5 . CASSYDDRGTPNEAFF TGTGCCAGCAGTTACGACGACAGGGGCACCCCCAATGAAGCTTTCTTT
TRBJ2-7 TRBD1 TRBV5-6 many CASSLTGVVGEQYF TGTGCCAGCAGCTTGACAGGGGTTGTGGGGGAGCAGTACTTC
TRBJ2-7 . TRBV27 . CASSNKQGKNEQYF TGTGCCAGCAGTAATAAACAGGGAAAGAACGAGCAGTACTTC
TRBJ1-1 . TRBV5-1 many CASSSGYPPEAFF TGCGCCAGCAGCTCCGGTTATCCCCCTGAAGCTTTCTTT
TRBJ2-2 . TRBV4-3 many CASSQEITGNTGELFF TGCGCCAGCAGCCAAGAAATAACGGGGAACACCGGGGAGCTGTTTTTT
TRBJ1-2 . TRBV20-1 many CSARDREGGNYGYTF TGCAGTGCTAGAGATAGGGAGGGGGGGAACTATGGCTACACCTTC
TRBJ1-2 . TRBV10-2 many CASSEYGSNYGYTF TGCGCCAGCAGTGAGTATGGCAGCAACTATGGCTACACCTTC
TRBJ2-3 . TRBV11-1 . CASSLAGVYLDTQYF TGTGCCAGCAGCTTAGCGGGAGTCTATCTAGATACGCAGTATTTT
TRBJ2-7 . TRBV19 . CASSILGGGAYEQYF TGTGCCAGTAGTATCCTGGGCGGAGGGGCCTACGAGCAGTACTTC
TRBJ2-5 . TRBV15 many CATSRVPGDPDQETQYF TGTGCCACCAGCAGAGTACCGGGCGACCCAGACCAAGAGACCCAGTACTTC
TRBJ1-1 . TRBV28 many CASIDTSENTEAFF TGTGCCAGCATCGATACTAGCGAGAACACTGAAGCTTTCTTT
TRBJ2-7 TRBD2 TRBV5-4 many CASSLGREVSYEQYF TGTGCCAGCAGCTTGGGGCGGGAGGTCTCCTACGAGCAGTACTTC
TRBJ1-2 TRBD1 TRBV6-1 medium-sized CASSRTGGAPLGYTF TGTGCCAGCAGTCGGACAGGGGGCGCGCCCCTCGGGTACACCTTC
TRBJ1-3 . TRBV28 few CASSFRGGSGNTIYF TGTGCCAGCAGTTTCAGAGGGGGTTCTGGAAACACCATATATTTT
TRBJ1-1 . TRBV15 many CASGAGGRGMNTEAFF TGTGCCAGCGGGGCCGGGGGCAGGGGTATGAACACTGAAGCTTTCTTT
TRBJ1-1 . TRBV11-3 many CASSLRLESTEAFF TGTGCCAGCAGCTTAAGGCTAGAAAGCACTGAAGCTTTCTTT
TRBJ2-3 . TRBV2 many CASRGFRTTDTQYF TGTGCCAGCAGGGGGTTTCGGACCACAGATACGCAGTATTTT
TRBJ2-7 . TRBV7-2 many CASRLQGTGYEQYF TGTGCCAGCAGGTTACAGGGAACTGGCTACGAGCAGTACTTC
TRBJ2-3 . TRBV28 many CASRSSEYTDTQYF TGTGCCAGCAGATCTAGCGAGTACACAGATACGCAGTATTTT
TRBJ2-2 . TRBV6-1 . CASRSGEDTGELFF TGTGCCAGCAGAAGTGGGGAGGACACCGGGGAGCTGTTTTTT
TRBJ2-5 . TRBV4-1 many CASSQLHAETQYF TGCGCCAGCAGCCAACTCCACGCAGAGACCCAGTACTTC
TRBJ2-7 . TRBV19 . CASSISQGGGGEQYF TGTGCCAGTAGCATTTCTCAGGGGGGCGGTGGAGAGCAGTACTTC
TRBJ1-2 . TRBV6-2/TRBV6-3 . CASSYGSTSCYTF TGTGCCAGCAGTTACGGGTCAACTAGTTGCTACACCTTT
TRBJ2-3 . TRBV7-2 many CASSLQAGPTDTQYF TGTGCCAGCAGCTTACAGGCGGGGCCCACAGATACGCAGTATTTT
TRBJ2-7 TRBD2 TRBV2 . CASSFIGLAEFEQYF TGTGCCAGCAGCTTCATCGGACTAGCTGAATTCGAGCAGTACTTC
TRBJ2-7 . TRBV5-4 many CASSFGWGQATLYEQYF TGTGCCAGCAGCTTTGGATGGGGGCAGGCAACCCTCTACGAGCAGTACTTC
TRBJ1-2 . TRBV2 . CASSENRQTYGYTF TGTGCCAGCAGTGAAAATCGGCAGACCTATGGCTACACCTTC
TRBJ2-3 TRBD1 TRBV10-3 many CAISAGTGVTDTQYF TGTGCCATCAGCGCGGGGACAGGGGTAACAGATACGCAGTATTTT
TRBJ1-2 . TRBV7-8 many CASKQSGSPNYGYTF TGTGCCAGCAAGCAATCGGGGAGTCCTAACTATGGCTACACCTTC
TRBJ2-1 TRBD2 TRBV24-1 many CATSDLAGGLGNEQFF TGTGCCACCAGTGATTTAGCGGGAGGGCTTGGCAATGAGCAGTTCTTC
TRBJ2-7 TRBD2 TRBV7-6 few CASSLGLAPRNEQYF TGTGCCAGCAGCTTGGGACTAGCCCCCCGTAACGAGCAGTACTTC
TRBJ2-1 . TRBV7-2 many CASSRPGAGTRYNEQFF TGTGCCAGCAGCCGCCCCGGAGCGGGTACGCGTTACAATGAGCAGTTCTTC
TRBJ2-1 . TRBV20-1 . CSAQKIRSYNEQFF TGCAGTGCCCAAAAGATACGGTCCTACAATGAGCAGTTCTTC
TRBJ2-7 TRBD1 TRBV20-1 . CSAAGTGAYEQYF TGCAGTGCAGCCGGGACAGGGGCCTACGAGCAGTACTTC
TRBJ1-2 . TRBV7-2 . CASIKGYREGGYTF TGTGCCAGCATCAAAGGATACCGGGAGGGAGGCTACACCTTC
TRBJ1-2 . TRBV27 few CASSFGGAYGYTF TGTGCCAGCAGTTTCGGGGGAGCCTATGGCTACACCTTC
TRBJ1-1 TRBD1 TRBV12-3/TRBV12-4 many CASIPWTGMNTEAFF TGTGCCAGCATCCCCTGGACAGGGATGAACACTGAAGCTTTCTTT
TRBJ1-1 TRBD1 TRBV24-1 . CATCDTGQAPGTEAFF TGTGCCACCTGTGATACCGGACAGGCCCCGGGCACTGAAGCTTTCTTT
TRBJ1-5 . TRBV20-1 many CSAPDRMSNQPQHF TGCAGTGCTCCCGACAGAATGAGCAATCAGCCCCAGCATTTT
TRBJ2-7 . TRBV14 many CASSRLPGESLYEQYF TGTGCCAGCAGCCGCCTACCTGGGGAGTCTCTCTACGAGCAGTACTTC
TRBJ1-2 . TRBV20-1 many CSASRGGYYGYTF TGCAGTGCTAGCCGAGGGGGATACTATGGCTACACCTTC
TRBJ2-1 . TRBV11-2 . CASSLEGETNSYNEQFF TGTGCCAGCAGCTTAGAAGGCGAGACGAACTCCTACAATGAGCAGTTCTTC
TRBJ1-3 . TRBV19 . CASSIRSGNTIYF TGTGCCAGTAGTATCAGGTCTGGAAACACCATATATTTT
TRBJ2-2 . TRBV10-1 medium-sized CASSEEVEAGELFF TGCGCCAGCAGTGAAGAGGTGGAGGCCGGGGAGCTGTTTTTT
TRBJ2-1 TRBD2 TRBV7-2 many CASSVQTLGTSGNEQFF TGTGCCAGCAGCGTACAGACTTTGGGGACTAGCGGAAATGAGCAGTTCTTC
TRBJ2-1 TRBD2 TRBV19 . CASSIETSGSYNEQFF TGTGCCAGTAGTATCGAAACTAGCGGGTCCTACAATGAGCAGTTCTTC
TRBJ2-7 TRBD2 TRBV11-2 many CASSPGLSYEQYF TGTGCCAGCAGCCCGGGACTAAGCTACGAGCAGTACTTC